These 21 T cell receptor beta chains were all obtained from the same sample, sequenced in a study of control samples from healthy donors and cancer patients. Using immunoSEQ multiplex PCR, the repertoire was profiled, and TCRdb retains in-frame clones only, with some absent. The sample lists around 30,000 clones, roughly 94% occurring once. The sequenced sample consisted of blood. These receptors originate from a man aged 55 to 70 in good health.

The gene calls are TRBV5-6 and TRBJ2-1; 8 bases match TRBD2. CDR1 and CDR2 from the germline V gene are SGHDT and YYEEEE. This CDR3 is 13 amino acids long. Trimming removed 2 bases from V and 5 bases from J; junction bases left unmatched: 0. DNA of the CDR3: TGTGCCAGCAGCTTCGGGGGGGACAATGAGCAGTTCTTC. Its protein product is CASSFGGDNEQFF.

The rearrangement links TRBV19 to TRBJ2-6; D ambiguous. This CDR3 contains 15 residues. V gave up 3 bases and J gave up 0 bases, with 6 bases separating them. The germline gives CDR1 LNHDA, CDR2 SQIVND (reference sequence). CDR3 amino acids: CASSILSSGANVLTF. The CDR3 DNA reads TGTGCCAGTAGTATTTTAAGCTCTGGGGCCAACGTCCTGACTTTC.

The J gene is TRBJ1-3, the V gene TRBV19, with TRBD1 identical over 10 bases. From germline, CDR1 is LNHDA and CDR2 SQIVND (reference sequence). The trim removed 5 bases at V and 2 bases at J, leaving 9 bases unmatched. This CDR3 is built from 17 residues. The CDR3 bases are TGTGCCAGTAGTGAAACGACCGGGACAGGGGCTGGAAACACCATATATTTT. Translating it yields CASSETTGTGAGNTIYF.

This sequence joins TRBV6-5 and TRBJ1-5; unclear D gene. CDR1 is MNHEY and CDR2 is SVGAGI in the germline V gene. The V gene lost 0 bases and the J gene lost 4 bases, with 4 bases spanning the gap. CDR3 length equals 13 residues. CDR3 loop: CASSYSQNQPQHF. The CDR3 DNA reads TGTGCCAGCAGTTACTCTCAAAATCAGCCCCAGCATTTT.

With respect to this clone: Other DNA variants within this sample encode the same CDR3. The V gene is TRBV9, the J gene TRBJ1-6; TRBD1 agrees at 9 bases. The trim removed 4 bases at V and 7 bases at J, leaving 6 bases unmatched. CDR3 length: 15 amino acids. CDR1 is SGDLS and CDR2 is YYNGEE in the germline V gene. CDR3 protein: CASSPRQGENSPLHF. CDR3 nucleotides: TGTGCCAGCAGCCCCCGACAGGGGGAGAATTCACCCCTCCACTTT. The full variable domain, with the rest looked up from reference TRBV9 and TRBJ1-6, is DSGVTQTPKHLITATGQRVTLRCSPRSGDLSVYWYQQSLDQGLQFLIQYYNGEERAKGNILERFSAQQFPDLHSELNLSSLELGDSALYFCASSPRQGENSPLHFGNGTRLTVT.

The chain links TRBV6-2 or TRBV6-3 to TRBJ2-7; no reliable D call. CDR3 length: 15 amino acids. Per germline, CDR1 MNHEY and CDR2 SVGEGT. V was shortened by 0 bases and J by 3 bases, with 12 bases between the two germline ends. The CDR3 sequence is CASSYSSTDIYEQYF. The DNA of the CDR3 is TGTGCCAGCAGTTACTCGAGCACGGATATCTACGAGCAGTACTTC.

This sequence joins TRBV9 and TRBJ2-3, with TRBD1 matching 7 bases. J gave up 5 bases and V 3 bases, and 6 bases lay outside the gene matches. There are 14 residues in the CDR3. Germline values: CDR1 SGDLS, CDR2 YYNGEE. CDR3 loop: CASSADRAGDTQYF. CDR3 sequence (DNA): TGTGCCAGCAGCGCCGACAGGGCGGGAGATACGCAGTATTTT.

This chain joins TRBV28 and TRBJ2-5, with 10 bases aligning to TRBD1. There are 16 residues in the CDR3. V shed 5 bases, J shed 5 bases, and the junction held 11 bases outside the gene matches. Germline loops: CDR1 MDHEN, CDR2 SYDVKM. For the CDR3, the DNA is TGTGCCAGCAGTGATTTTGGGACAGGGGTAGGGGAGACCCAGTACTTC. Its protein product is CASSDFGTGVGETQYF. Full variable domain (rest looked up from reference TRBV28 and TRBJ2-5): DVKVTQSSRYLVKRTGEKVFLECVQDMDHENMFWYRQDPGLGLRLIYFSYDVKMKEKGDIPEGYSVSREKKERFSLILESASTNQTSMYLCASSDFGTGVGETQYFGPGTRLLVL.

The chain couples TRBV5-1 to TRBJ1-1; 7 nucleotides line up with TRBD1. The CDR3 length is 15 residues. CDR1 and CDR2 (germline): SGHRS, YFSETQ. J was trimmed by 3 bases and V by 0 bases; bases with no gene match: 5. In nucleotides, the CDR3 is TGCGCCAGCAGCTTGGGGGCAGGGGGGGACACTGAAGCTTTCTTT. Amino acids: CASSLGAGGDTEAFF.

The genes are TRBV7-8 and TRBJ1-3; the D gene is possibly TRBD1 (6 bases). V lost 1 base and J lost 6, with 13 bases in between. Per the germline V gene, CDR1 is SGHVS and CDR2 is FQNEAQ. The CDR3 has 15 residues. In nucleotides, the CDR3 is TGTGCCAGCAGCTTAGGGCCGGGACAATTAAACACCATATATTTT. Protein sequence: CASSLGPGQLNTIYF.

On this clone itself: One end of the junction varies from germline; a read error may be responsible. The chain combines TRBV4-2 with TRBJ2-2; 7 nucleotides agree with TRBD1. Germline V CDR1 and CDR2: LGHNA, YNFKEQ. This CDR3 region has 18 residues. The CDR3 sequence is CASSQEFVGGNGHRGAVF. In nucleotides, the CDR3 is TGTGCCAGCAGCCAGGAATTCGTAGGGGGCAATGGGCACCGGGGAGCTGTTTTT.

This chain links TRBV11-2 with TRBJ2-3, with D perhaps being TRBD1 or TRBD2 (5 bases each). The V and J ends lost 1 base and 0 bases respectively, with 20 bases between them. CDR3 length: 19 amino acids. CDR1 is SGHAT, CDR2 FQNNGV, per germline. CDR3 sequence: CASSLGVSGQGSSTDTQYF. The CDR3 DNA sequence: TGTGCCAGCAGCTTAGGGGTTTCGGGGCAGGGATCTAGCACAGATACGCAGTATTTT.

The V and J genes are TRBV12-3 or TRBV12-4 and TRBJ1-2; possibly TRBD1 for D (5 bases). This CDR3 has 12 amino acids. With 3 bases removed from V and 8 bases from J, the gap between germline ends came to 10 bases. The CDR3 nucleotides are TGTGCCAGCAGTTTTGGGGGGGTGGGCTACACCTTC. Amino acid sequence: CASSFGGVGYTF.

The V call is TRBV11-2, the J call TRBJ1-2; D call uncertain. The CDR3 has 14 amino acids. In germline, CDR1 is SGHAT, CDR2 FQNNGV. Trimming removed 2 bases from V and 0 bases from J, with 7 bases in between. As DNA, the CDR3 is TGTGCCAGCAGCTTAAAGGCAGCTAACTATGGCTACACCTTC. Translation: CASSLKAANYGYTF.

The rearrangement links TRBV11-2 to TRBJ2-7; possible D gene TRBD1, 7 bases. From germline, CDR1 is SGHAT and CDR2 FQNNGV. The CDR3 contains 16 residues. The V end lost 4 bases, the J end lost 2 bases, and 18 bases lay between the germline ends. This CDR3 reads CASSWRGRDSTYEQYF. CDR3 bases: TGTGCCAGCAGCTGGAGGGGCCGGGACAGTACCTACGAGCAGTACTTC.

The chain joins TRBV2 to TRBJ1-1; no definite D call. Germline assignment: CDR1 SNHLY and CDR2 FYNNEI. V lost 6 bases and J 0 bases, leaving 8 bases between the germline ends. This CDR3 contains 13 residues. CDR3 amino acids: CASREGMNTEAFF. The CDR3 region has the DNA TGTGCCAGCAGGGAGGGAATGAACACTGAAGCTTTCTTT.

The V call is TRBV12-3 or TRBV12-4, the J call TRBJ2-5; D is ambiguous. CDR3 length: 13 amino acids. V was clipped by 5 bases and J by 3 bases, with 10 bases between them. The CDR3 DNA sequence: TGTGCCAGCAGTGTCCGGGCAAAAGAGACCCAGTACTTC. Translating gives CASSVRAKETQYF.

This chain links TRBV19 with TRBJ1-6; 9 bases map to TRBD1. With V trimmed by 6 bases and J by 7 bases, 1 base remained unmatched. The CDR3 totals 13 residues. The germline CDR1 and CDR2 sequences are LNHDA and SQIVND (reference sequence). The CDR3 is CASRDRGNSPLHF. For the CDR3, the DNA is TGTGCCAGTAGGGACAGGGGAAATTCACCCCTCCACTTT.

The rearrangement links TRBV12-3 or TRBV12-4 to TRBJ1-5; 7 nucleotides line up with TRBD1. The CDR3 is 13 residues long. V lost 4 bases and J lost 4; bases outside the gene matches: 1. For the CDR3, the DNA is TGTGCCAGCAGTTCGGACAGGAATCAGCCCCAGCATTTT. This encodes CASSSDRNQPQHF.

The chain joins TRBV5-8 to TRBJ2-2; D is unclear. This CDR3 comprises 15 residues. Germline assignment: CDR1 SGHTS and CDR2 YDEGEE. The V gene lost 0 bases and the J gene lost 0 bases, with 6 bases spanning the gap. DNA for the CDR3: TGTGCCAGCAGCTTGGCCAGACCGAACACCGGGGAGCTGTTTTTT. Protein product: CASSLARPNTGELFF.

The chain recombines TRBV10-3 with TRBJ2-5; 8 bases map to TRBD2. The ends lost 5 bases at V and 3 bases at J; junction bases unmatched: 2. Germline values: CDR1 ENHRY, CDR2 SYGVKD. This CDR3 has 13 amino acids. The CDR3: CAISIAGKETQYF. Written as DNA, the CDR3 is TGTGCCATCAGTATAGCGGGAAAAGAGACCCAGTACTTC.